These 14 T cell receptor beta chains came from one sample sequenced in a study of T cells in Graves' hyperthyroidism and ophthalmopathy. Regions amplified from RNA transcripts were the TCR beta CDR3 regions. The HTBI primer set served for first-round RT-PCR of the TCR CDR3. Via MiXCR, TCRdb re-called the multiplex PCR reads, giving one row per CDR3 protein. Counted here are some 620,000 distinct CDR3 sequences, about 16% occurring once; the ten biggest clones make up 3% to 4.5%. The material sequenced was blood. The receptor source for this set is a woman in her 30s with Graves' hyperthyroidism.

This clonotype was detected many times. The chain recombines TRBV20-1 with TRBJ2-5; 8 nucleotides match TRBD1. This CDR3 region has 14 residues. Per germline, CDR1 DFQATT and CDR2 SNEGSKA (reference sequence). J gave up 1 base and V 6 bases, and 7 bases lay outside the gene matches. The CDR3 spells CSATGQGVQETQYF. As DNA, the CDR3 is TGCAGTGCAACCGGACAGGGAGTCCAAGAGACCCAGTACTTC.

This chain connects TRBV5-1 to TRBJ2-3; 8 nucleotides align to TRBD2. The CDR3 runs 17 residues. Germline V gives CDR1 SGHRS, CDR2 YFSETQ. Trimming removed 0 bases from V and 0 bases from J; junction bases left unmatched: 6. CDR3 loop: CASSLEGSGESTDTQYF. The CDR3 DNA sequence: TGCGCCAGCAGCTTGGAGGGTAGCGGGGAAAGCACAGATACGCAGTATTTT.

Details on this clonotype: This may arise from a read error, as a much more abundant clone is one base away. Because the CDR3 is missing its conserved closing phenylalanine or tryptophan, this is likely a read error. The CDR3, as DNA: TGTGCCAGCGTGGTACGGAACACTGAAGCTTTCTCT. It encodes CASVVRNTEAFS. This chain joins TRBV28 and TRBJ1-1; no clear D gene. Germline V gene lookup returns CDR1 MDHEN and CDR2 SYDVKM. V lost 8 bases and J 1 base, leaving 8 bases between the germline ends. The CDR3 has 12 amino acids.

The chain recombines TRBV27 with TRBJ2-2; D unresolved. The CDR3 has 15 amino acids. V was shortened by 3 bases and J by 2 bases, with 10 bases between the two germline ends. Looked up from germline, CDR1 is MNHEY and CDR2 is SMNVEV (reference sequence). The CDR3 sequence: CASSFLPLNTGELFF. The CDR3 nucleotides are TGTGCCAGCAGTTTTCTCCCACTAAACACCGGGGAGCTGTTTTTT.

At least ten counts were recorded for this clonotype. This chain uses TRBV5-1 with TRBJ2-7; 13 bases agree with TRBD2. Trimming at V came to 2 bases and at J to 7 bases, leaving 12 bases not matched to a gene. CDR3 size: 17 residues. Germline CDR1 reads SGHRS; CDR2 reads YFSETQ. Here the CDR3 reads CASSFGVGLAGLREQYF. CDR3 bases: TGCGCCAGCAGCTTTGGAGTGGGACTAGCGGGATTAAGGGAGCAGTACTTC.

The gene calls are TRBV28 and TRBJ2-3, with D perhaps being TRBD1 or TRBD2 (7 bases each). Germline CDR1 is MDHEN and CDR2 is SYDVKM. V was trimmed by 7 bases and J by 2 bases, leaving 31 bases between them. This CDR3 comprises 20 residues. The CDR3 spells CASTAGGLGGGYSLTDTQYF. The CDR3 coding sequence is TGTGCCAGCACCGCAGGGGGGTTGGGGGGGGGGTACTCTCTCACAGATACGCAGTATTTT.

A few counts support this clonotype. The chain combines TRBV6-2 or TRBV6-3 with TRBJ2-7; weak D call: TRBD2 (6 bases). Germline loops: CDR1 MNHEY, CDR2 SVGEGT. V was cut by 8 bases and J by 3 bases, with 8 bases left in between. The CDR3 contains 11 residues. The CDR3 protein is CASREFYEQYF. The CDR3 nucleotides are TGTGCCAGCCGGGAGTTCTACGAGCAGTACTTC.

This clonotype has more than one count but fewer than ten. The V gene is TRBV27, the J gene TRBJ2-1; TRBD1 aligns across 10 bases. This CDR3 is 13 amino acids long. Unmatched junction bases numbered 8, after V lost 10 bases and J lost 8 bases. CDR1 is MNHEY and CDR2 is SMNVEV in the germline V gene (reference sequence). The CDR3 bases are TGTGCCAACACCTGGGGACAGGGGTATGAGCAGTTCTTC. Translation: CANTWGQGYEQFF.

This clonotype was found a few times. The genes are TRBV2 and TRBJ2-5; a possible D gene is TRBD1 (5 bases). The CDR3 consists of 14 residues. Germline V gives CDR1 SNHLY, CDR2 FYNNEI. The ends were cut back, 6 bases at V and 4 bases at J, with 15 bases in the middle. CDR3 loop: CASRSVAGRETQYF. The CDR3 DNA is TGTGCCAGCAGGAGTGTCGCAGGGCGAGAGACCCAGTACTTC.

This clonotype showed up just a few times. The gene calls are TRBV15 and TRBJ1-2; D is undetermined. CDR3 length equals 16 residues. V lost 0 bases, J lost 5 bases, and 16 bases lay in between. Germline CDR1 is LNHNV and CDR2 is YYDKDF (reference sequence). The CDR3 bases are TGTGCCACCAGCAGAGATCGAGGTCTGGGAGGATATGGCTACACCTTC. Translating it yields CATSRDRGLGGYGYTF.

This clonotype was observed at least ten times. The V and J genes are TRBV11-1 and TRBJ2-1, with 11 bases that match TRBD2. The CDR3 is made up of 16 amino acids. Trimming cost V 3 bases and J 8 bases; bases outside gene matches: 9. Germline V gene sequence: CDR1 SGHAT, CDR2 FQDESV (reference sequence). The CDR3 sequence is CASSLVTSGSFYEQFF. Written as DNA, the CDR3 is TGTGCCAGCAGCTTGGTAACTAGCGGGAGTTTCTATGAGCAGTTCTTC. The full variable domain, its missing parts supplied by reference TRBV11-1 and TRBJ2-1, is EAEVAQSPRYKITEKSQAVAFWCDPISGHATLYWYRQILGQGPELLVQFQDESVVDDSQLPKDRFSAERLKGVDSTLKIQPAELGDSAMYLCASSLVTSGSFYEQFFGPGTRLTVL.

Many counts were recorded for this clonotype. The CDR3 here is CASRGDRVVSDTQYF. DNA of the CDR3: TGTGCCAGCAGAGGGGACAGGGTTGTTTCAGATACGCAGTATTTT. The chain combines TRBV2 with TRBJ2-3, with 9 bases that match TRBD1. This CDR3 comprises 15 residues. Germline trimming cut 6 bases from V and 4 bases from J; bases unmatched to any gene: 8. CDR1 SNHLY and CDR2 FYNNEI come from the germline V gene.

This clonotype was recorded many times. V usage is TRBV11-2 and J usage is TRBJ1-5, with a tentative D call TRBD1 (5 bases). Trimming stripped 0 bases from V and 0 bases from J, with 12 bases between. Germline CDR1 SGHAT, CDR2 FQNNGV. CDR3 size: 17 residues. The CDR3 sequence: CASSLDGGGISNQPQHF. The CDR3 nucleotides read TGTGCCAGCAGCTTAGATGGGGGAGGGATTAGCAATCAGCCCCAGCATTTT.

The genes are TRBV29-1 and TRBJ2-1; D tentatively reads TRBD1 or TRBD2 (5 bases each). The CDR3 runs 14 residues. Per the germline V gene, CDR1 is SQVTM and CDR2 is ANQGSEA. V lost 2 bases and J lost 8, with 16 bases in between. The DNA for the CDR3 is TGCAGCGTTGAAAGTTTTCGGGGCCCCGATGAGCAGTTCTTC. Protein sequence: CSVESFRGPDEQFF.